These 15 T cell receptor beta chains were all obtained from the same sample, sequenced in a study of cytomegalovirus exposure and HLA in healthy donors. The primer mix had 60 Vbeta and 13 Jbeta primers. Generated by immunoSEQ multiplex PCR, the TCRdb table keeps only in-frame clones and is missing some. In the table there are 150,000 to 200,000 clones, 70% to 90% of which are singletons. Sample: PBMCs. The receptor source for this set is a man younger than 30 in good health and CMV-seropositive.

Worth noting for this clone: The sample contains more than one DNA sequence encoding this CDR3. This chain joins TRBV5-4 and TRBJ1-2; a possible D gene is TRBD1 (5 bases). The germline V gene encodes CDR1 SGHNT and CDR2 YYREEE (reference sequence). V was trimmed by 4 bases and J by 8 bases, leaving 24 bases between them. This CDR3 is built from 16 residues. CDR3 sequence: CASSQPVVQGQDGYTF. The CDR3 coding sequence is TGTGCCAGCAGCCAGCCAGTAGTCCAGGGTCAGGACGGCTACACCTTC.

The genes are TRBV9 and TRBJ2-5; 7 bases match TRBD2. The J call may be faulty, since TRBJ2-7 better matches the DNA end. The germline V gene encodes CDR1 SGDLS and CDR2 YYNGEE. This CDR3 region has 15 residues. CDR3 sequence: CASSVAAGEHYEQYF. The CDR3 DNA reads TGTGCCAGCAGCGTGGCCGCGGGGGAGCACTACGAGCAGTACTTC.

The J gene is TRBJ2-1, the V gene TRBV27, with TRBD2 matching 10 bases. With V trimmed by 3 bases and J by 7 bases, 6 bases remained unmatched. Germline lookup yields CDR1 MNHEY and CDR2 SMNVEV (reference sequence). This CDR3 comprises 15 residues. The CDR3 coding sequence is TGTGCCAGCAGTTTCTACCCGGGACTAGCGAATGAGCAGTTCTTC. The encoded protein is CASSFYPGLANEQFF.

The V and J genes are TRBV6-5 and TRBJ1-2; 7 bases line up with TRBD1. CDR1 is MNHEY and CDR2 is SVGAGI in the germline V gene. There are 13 residues in the CDR3. V gave up 8 bases and J gave up 2 bases; unmatched junction bases: 5. This CDR3 reads CASGAGQNYGYTF. CDR3 nucleotide sequence: TGTGCCAGCGGGGCGGGACAGAACTATGGCTACACCTTC.

This clone was detected once. The chain is built from TRBV27 and TRBJ2-7; a possible D gene is TRBD1 (6 bases). V was trimmed by 5 bases and J by 0 bases, leaving 20 bases between them. The CDR3 runs to 17 residues. Germline lookup yields CDR1 MNHEY and CDR2 SMNVEV (reference sequence). In nucleotides, the CDR3 is TGTGCCAGCAGTGCTTATCCCCCGACAGGAATCTCCTACGAGCAGTACTTC. Translation gives CASSAYPPTGISYEQYF.

This clone appeared a single time. The chain employs TRBV5-1 and TRBJ2-3; 8 positions match TRBD1. There are 16 residues in the CDR3. V shed 7 bases and J 0 bases; nucleotides not matched to a gene: 10. Germline V gene sequence: CDR1 SGHRS, CDR2 YFSETQ. The CDR3 reads CASEPETGASTDTQYF. CDR3 nucleotides: TGCGCCAGCGAGCCCGAGACAGGGGCCAGCACAGATACGCAGTATTTT.

The J gene is TRBJ2-7, the V gene TRBV6-1; TRBD1 might be the D (6 bases). Trimming left V 8 bases short and J 4 bases short, with 15 bases between. Germline V gene lookup returns CDR1 MNHNS and CDR2 SASEGT. This CDR3 is built from 13 residues. CDR3: CASLGARGYEQYF. The DNA for the CDR3 is TGTGCCAGCCTTGGGGCCAGGGGTTACGAGCAGTACTTC.

The chain couples TRBV7-2 to TRBJ1-5; D gene uncertain. The CDR3 has 13 residues. Germline CDR1 and CDR2: SGHTA and FQGNSA. With 0 bases removed from V and 6 bases from J, the gap between germline ends came to 6 bases. CDR3 nucleotide sequence: TGTGCCAGCAGCTTAGCGCCGGGTCAGCCCCAGCATTTT. Its protein is CASSLAPGQPQHF.

V is TRBV2 and J is TRBJ2-1; possible D gene TRBD1, 6 bases. CDR3 length equals 14 residues. Germline-derived CDR1 and CDR2 are SNHLY and FYNNEI. The V end was cut by 5 bases, the J end by 6 bases, with 14 bases between. The CDR3 coding sequence is TGTGCCAGCAGTTCTCGACAGGCCGTCAATGAGCAGTTCTTC. It translates to CASSSRQAVNEQFF.

Remarks on this clone: A junction end diverges from the germline sequence, so it may reflect a read error. The sample carries other DNA sequences with the same CDR3. This chain connects TRBV4-3 to TRBJ1-6, with no clear D. This CDR3 has 16 amino acids. Germline values: CDR1 LGHNA, CDR2 YSLEER. CDR3 sequence (DNA): TGCGCCAGCAGCCAAGAGTCCCGCTCCTATAATTCACCCCTCCACTTC. Amino acids: CASSQESRSYNSPLHF.

J is TRBJ2-1 and V is TRBV2; TRBD2 aligns across 9 bases. The CDR3 spans 16 residues. Germline loops: CDR1 SNHLY, CDR2 FYNNEI. Losses at the gene ends were 8 bases for V and 3 bases for J; bases not matched to a gene: 11. The CDR3 DNA reads TGTGCCAGCTACAGCGGGGGGTTAAGCTTCTACAATGAGCAGTTCTTC. Translated, it gives CASYSGGLSFYNEQFF.

This clone was counted once. This chain uses TRBV5-4 with TRBJ2-5, with 11 bases aligning to TRBD1. With 4 bases clipped from V and 5 bases from J, the junction kept 10 bases outside the gene matches. This CDR3 is 16 amino acids long. The V gene's germline CDR1 is SGHNT and CDR2 YYREEE (reference sequence). This CDR3 is CASSRGTGGRGETQYF. The CDR3 DNA follows: TGTGCCAGCAGCAGGGGGACAGGGGGAAGAGGGGAGACCCAGTACTTC.

A word on this clone: The junction departs from germline at one end; a sequencing error may be responsible. The chain employs TRBV5-6 and TRBJ1-1; TRBD1 agrees at 9 bases. The CDR3 is 17 amino acids. Germline-derived CDR1 and CDR2 are SGHDT and YYEEEE. The CDR3 region has the DNA TGTGCCAGCGGCTTGGACAGGGGTTTCTTCATGAACACTGAAGCTTTCTTT. It translates to CASGLDRGFFMNTEAFF.

There are a few counts of this clone. The germline gene is not matched at one end of the junction; a read error may be the cause. J is TRBJ2-7 and V is TRBV10-3; D might be TRBD1 (6 bases). Germline CDR1 and CDR2: ENHRY and SYGVKD. CDR3 length: 15 residues. CDR3 protein: CASSELGASNYEQYF. As DNA, the CDR3 is TGTGCCAGCAGTGAATTGGGGGCCTCGAACTACGAGCAGTACTTC.

The rearrangement links TRBV5-4 to TRBJ2-7; 9 nucleotides agree with TRBD1. V was clipped by 4 bases and J by 4 bases; unmatched bases: 6. Germline V lookup: CDR1 SGHNT, CDR2 YYREEE (reference sequence). This CDR3 is 14 amino acids long. The CDR3 DNA follows: TGTGCCAGCAGCATCGACAGGGGGTCTTACGAGCAGTACTTC. Residues: CASSIDRGSYEQYF. The full variable domain, its missing parts supplied by reference TRBV5-4 and TRBJ2-7, is ETGVTQSPTHLIKTRGQQVTLRCSSQSGHNTVSWYQQALGQGPQFIFQYYREEENGRGNFPPRFSGLQFPNYSSELNVNALELDDSALYLCASSIDRGSYEQYFGPGTRLTVT.